This T cell receptor beta chain was sequenced in a study of T cells in Graves' hyperthyroidism and ophthalmopathy (dated by TCRdb to about 2019). At the level of the whole study: Peripheral blood samples were taken at the time of initial diagnosis, prior to any treatment. Whether ophthalmopathy could be predicted prospectively was tested in an independent validation cohort made up of 18 to 20 hyperthyroidism patients plus 17 patients who later progressed to ophthalmopathy. The approximately 98 discovery patients were randomly divided into training and test sets at a 7:3 ratio. Following sampling, methimazole starting at 30 mg daily was given to hyperthyroidism patients, and high-dose intravenous methylprednisolone was given to ophthalmopathy patients. To identify TCR V-J signatures that set the groups apart, the researchers used a discovery cohort of about a hundred patients, made up of roughly 45 with Graves' ophthalmopathy and some 60 with stable Graves' hyperthyroidism. The paper reports TCR Vbeta CDR3 sequencing of over 120 peripheral blood samples: over 40 ophthalmopathy, over 70 hyperthyroidism and around 17 progressor patients. In addition, the study compared T-cell repertoires in thyroid tissue and in blood from a handful of Graves' hyperthyroidism patients.

This clonotype was observed a handful of times. Its target antigen remains unknown. The sample holds no much larger clone one base away, and base qualities are not on file. Findings and caveats that apply to the study as a whole: A model built on a 13 V-J signature distinguished ophthalmopathy from stable hyperthyroidism, reaching about 88% sensitivity and about 81% specificity in cross-validation and 80%/75% in testing. No statistical method was used to fix the sample size in advance, and group allocation was not hidden from the investigators. During validation, the model predicted progression to ophthalmopathy a median of about 6.3 months ahead of onset, with 60% to 71% sensitivity and 72% to 80% specificity. Most expanded thyroid clonotypes (frequency above 0.001) were also detected in blood, a finding suggesting that blood repertoires may reflect thyroid immune responses.

Reading the germline V gene gives CDR1 SQVTM and CDR2 ANQGSEA. Germline trimming amounts to 6 bases on V and 0 bases on J, with 10 as the count of junction bases outside the gene matches. The CDR3 runs 15 residues from the cysteine to the phenylalanine. The retained sequence is limited to the CDR3, 45 bases, with the frame set at the first base. A patient counted as having stable Graves' hyperthyroidism if no progression to ophthalmopathy occurred over 18 months of follow-up. Hyperthyroidism patients were newly diagnosed, had a disease duration of under 2 months, and were aged 18 to 65 years. Any patient with an uncontrolled infection, another autoimmune disease, pregnancy or lactation was excluded. Clinical symptoms, serum thyroxine and TRAb, thyroid ultrasound, and orbital computed tomography formed the basis for the diagnoses. PBMCs were separated from approximately 10 ml of fresh peripheral blood using Ficoll-Paque density gradient centrifugation. Total RNA was extracted with Trizol reagent, and quality was checked on an Agilent 2100 Bioanalyzer.

The TCR beta CDR3 regions were amplified from the RNA transcripts. The TCR CDR3 was subjected to a first round of RT-PCR using the HTBI primer set and the Qiagen OneStep RT-PCR kit. A second multiplex PCR round built the libraries, followed by size selection and purification. Paired-end sequencing of the libraries was performed with 100 bp reads on an Illumina HiSeq2000. Concerning the study's data processing: Raw data were processed with SOAPnuke, discarding reads with adapters, uncalled bases, mean Phred below 15, or no exact constant-primer or identifier match. High-quality paired reads were merged with COPE v1.2.5, and unique nucleotide sequences were defined as clonotypes. MiTCR v1.1 was used to align clonotypes to the IMGT TRBV, TRBD and TRBJ reference segments. Analysis was restricted to V-J combinations with a frequency above 0.0001, which covered just over 98% of repertoires. A TCS score was defined as the ratio between F50 (clonal expansion) and ExV (chaos), using BLOSUM62-based TCRdist between CDR3 peptides within each V-J. Welch's t-statistics and random forest reduced just over 500 V-J features to 10 to 15, which were used in a naive Bayes classifier (R e1071). The raw public reads went through TCRdb reprocessing: fastp at Q25, MiXCR clone calling, in-frame beta chains kept. Rows merge per CDR3 protein into single entries with the most common DNA and genes. TCRdb assigned the V and J calls; the authors' analysis was not used. For this sample there are around 300,000 distinct CDR3 sequences; around 13% appear just once. 20% to 25% of the sample lies in the top ten.

The rearranged segments are TRBV29-1 and TRBJ2-7; 8 middle bases align to TRBD2. The sequencing sample was made of blood. The clonotype originates from a woman aged 25 to 45 with Graves' hyperthyroidism. The CDR3 region: CSVSGTSFSSYEQYF. The DNA is as follows: TGCAGCGTCTCCGGGACTAGTTTTTCCTCCTACGAGCAGTACTTC.